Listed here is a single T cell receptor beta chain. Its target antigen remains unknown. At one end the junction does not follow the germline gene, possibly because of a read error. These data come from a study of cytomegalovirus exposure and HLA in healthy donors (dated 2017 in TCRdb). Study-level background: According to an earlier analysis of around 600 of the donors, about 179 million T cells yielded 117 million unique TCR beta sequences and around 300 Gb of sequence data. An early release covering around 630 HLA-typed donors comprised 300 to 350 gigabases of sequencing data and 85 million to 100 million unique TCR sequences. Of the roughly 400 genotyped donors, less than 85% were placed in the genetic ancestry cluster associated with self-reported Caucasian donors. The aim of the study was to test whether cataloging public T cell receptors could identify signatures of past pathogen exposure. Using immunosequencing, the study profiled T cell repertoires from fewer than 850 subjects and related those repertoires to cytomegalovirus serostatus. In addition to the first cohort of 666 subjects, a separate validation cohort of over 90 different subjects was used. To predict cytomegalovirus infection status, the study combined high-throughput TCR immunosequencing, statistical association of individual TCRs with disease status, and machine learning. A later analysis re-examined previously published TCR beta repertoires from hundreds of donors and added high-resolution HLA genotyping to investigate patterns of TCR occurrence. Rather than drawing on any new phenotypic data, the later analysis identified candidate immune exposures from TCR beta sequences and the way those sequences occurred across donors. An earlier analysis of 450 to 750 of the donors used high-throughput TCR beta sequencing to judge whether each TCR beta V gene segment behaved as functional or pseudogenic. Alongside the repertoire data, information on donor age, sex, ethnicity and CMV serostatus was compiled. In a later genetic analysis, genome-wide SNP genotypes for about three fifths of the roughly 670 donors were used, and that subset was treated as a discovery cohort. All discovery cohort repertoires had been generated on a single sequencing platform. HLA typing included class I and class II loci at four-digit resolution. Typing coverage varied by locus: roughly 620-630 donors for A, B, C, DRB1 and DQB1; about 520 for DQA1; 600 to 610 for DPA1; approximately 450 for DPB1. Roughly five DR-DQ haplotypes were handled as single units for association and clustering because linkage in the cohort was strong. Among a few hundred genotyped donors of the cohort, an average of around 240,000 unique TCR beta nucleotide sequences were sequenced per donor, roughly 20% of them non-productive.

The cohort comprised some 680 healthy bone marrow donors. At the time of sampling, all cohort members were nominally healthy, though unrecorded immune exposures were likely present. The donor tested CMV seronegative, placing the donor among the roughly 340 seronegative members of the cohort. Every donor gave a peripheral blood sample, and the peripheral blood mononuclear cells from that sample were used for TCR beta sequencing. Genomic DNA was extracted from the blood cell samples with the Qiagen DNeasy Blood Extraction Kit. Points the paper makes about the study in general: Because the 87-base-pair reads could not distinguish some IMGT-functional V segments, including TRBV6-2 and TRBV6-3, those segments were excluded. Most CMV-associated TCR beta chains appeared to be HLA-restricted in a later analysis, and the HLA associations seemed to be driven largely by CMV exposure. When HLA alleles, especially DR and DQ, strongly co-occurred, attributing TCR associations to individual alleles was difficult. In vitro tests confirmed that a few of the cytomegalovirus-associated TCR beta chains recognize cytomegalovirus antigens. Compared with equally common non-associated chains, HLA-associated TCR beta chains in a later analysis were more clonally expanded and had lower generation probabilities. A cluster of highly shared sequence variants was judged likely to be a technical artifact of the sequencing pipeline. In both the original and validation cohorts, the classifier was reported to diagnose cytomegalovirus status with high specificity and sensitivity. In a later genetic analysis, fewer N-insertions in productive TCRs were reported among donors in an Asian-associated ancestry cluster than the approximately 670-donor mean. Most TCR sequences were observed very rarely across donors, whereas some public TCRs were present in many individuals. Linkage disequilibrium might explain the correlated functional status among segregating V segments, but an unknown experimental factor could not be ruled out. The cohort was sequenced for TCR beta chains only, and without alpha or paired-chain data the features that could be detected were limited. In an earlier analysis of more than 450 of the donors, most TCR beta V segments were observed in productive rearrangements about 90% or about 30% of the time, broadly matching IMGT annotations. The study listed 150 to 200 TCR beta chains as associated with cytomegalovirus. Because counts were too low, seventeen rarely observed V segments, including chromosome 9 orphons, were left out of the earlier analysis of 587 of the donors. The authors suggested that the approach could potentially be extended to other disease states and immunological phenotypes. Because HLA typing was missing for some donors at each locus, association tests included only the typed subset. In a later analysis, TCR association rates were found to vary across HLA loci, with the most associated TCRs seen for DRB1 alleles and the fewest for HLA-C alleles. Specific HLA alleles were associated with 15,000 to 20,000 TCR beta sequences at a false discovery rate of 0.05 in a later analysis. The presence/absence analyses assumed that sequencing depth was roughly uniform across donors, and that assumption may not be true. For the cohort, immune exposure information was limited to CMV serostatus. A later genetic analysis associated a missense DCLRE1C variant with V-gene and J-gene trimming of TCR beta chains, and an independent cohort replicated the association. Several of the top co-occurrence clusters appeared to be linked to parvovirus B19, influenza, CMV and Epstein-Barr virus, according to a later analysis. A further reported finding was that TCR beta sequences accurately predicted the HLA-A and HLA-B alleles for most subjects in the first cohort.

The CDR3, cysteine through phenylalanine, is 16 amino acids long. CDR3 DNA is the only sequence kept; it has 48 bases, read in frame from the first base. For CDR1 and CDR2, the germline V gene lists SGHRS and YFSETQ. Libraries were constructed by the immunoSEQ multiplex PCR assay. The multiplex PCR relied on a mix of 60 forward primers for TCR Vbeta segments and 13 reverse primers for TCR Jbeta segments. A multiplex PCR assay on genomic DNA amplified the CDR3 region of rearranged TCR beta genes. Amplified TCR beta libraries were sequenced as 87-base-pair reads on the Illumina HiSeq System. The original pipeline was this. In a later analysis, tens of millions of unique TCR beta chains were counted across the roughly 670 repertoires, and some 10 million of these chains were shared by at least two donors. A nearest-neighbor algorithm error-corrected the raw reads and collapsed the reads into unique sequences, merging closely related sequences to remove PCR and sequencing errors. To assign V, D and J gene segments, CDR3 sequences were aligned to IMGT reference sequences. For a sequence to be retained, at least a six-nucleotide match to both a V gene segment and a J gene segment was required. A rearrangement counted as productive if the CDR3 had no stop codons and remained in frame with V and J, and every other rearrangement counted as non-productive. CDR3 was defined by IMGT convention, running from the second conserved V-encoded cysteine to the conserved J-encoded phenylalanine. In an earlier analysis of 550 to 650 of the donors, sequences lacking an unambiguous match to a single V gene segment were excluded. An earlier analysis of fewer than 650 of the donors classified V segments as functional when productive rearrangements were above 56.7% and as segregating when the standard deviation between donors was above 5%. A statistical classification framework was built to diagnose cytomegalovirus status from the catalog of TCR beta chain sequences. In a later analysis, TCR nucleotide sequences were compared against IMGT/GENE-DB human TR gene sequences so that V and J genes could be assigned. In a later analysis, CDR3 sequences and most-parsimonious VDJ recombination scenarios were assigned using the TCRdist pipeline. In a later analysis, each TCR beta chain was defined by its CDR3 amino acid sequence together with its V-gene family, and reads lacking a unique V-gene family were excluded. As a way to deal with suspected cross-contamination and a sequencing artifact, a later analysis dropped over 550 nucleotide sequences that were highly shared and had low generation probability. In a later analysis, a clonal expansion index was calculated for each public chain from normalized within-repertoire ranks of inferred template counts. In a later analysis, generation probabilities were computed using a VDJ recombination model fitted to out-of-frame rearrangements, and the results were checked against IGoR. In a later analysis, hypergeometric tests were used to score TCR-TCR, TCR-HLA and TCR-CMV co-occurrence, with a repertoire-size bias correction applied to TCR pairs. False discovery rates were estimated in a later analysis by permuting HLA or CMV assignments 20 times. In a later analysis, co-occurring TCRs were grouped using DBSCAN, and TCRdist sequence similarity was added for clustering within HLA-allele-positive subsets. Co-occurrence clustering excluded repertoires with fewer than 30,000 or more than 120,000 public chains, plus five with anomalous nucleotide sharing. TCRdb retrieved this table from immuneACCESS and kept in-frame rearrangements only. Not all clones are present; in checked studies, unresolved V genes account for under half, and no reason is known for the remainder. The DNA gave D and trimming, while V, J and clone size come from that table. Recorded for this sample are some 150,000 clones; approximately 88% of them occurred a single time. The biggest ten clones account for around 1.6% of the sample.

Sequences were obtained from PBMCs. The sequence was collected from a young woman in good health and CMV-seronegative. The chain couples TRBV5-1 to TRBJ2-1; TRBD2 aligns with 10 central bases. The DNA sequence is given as TGCGCCAGCAGCGAGCGGGGGGGCCGTTCCTACGATGAGCAGTTCTTC. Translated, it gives CASSERGGRSYDEQFF.